This TCR beta chain was captured by sequencing in a study of T-cell reconstitution after alpha-beta-depleted transplantation in children (dated by TCRdb to 2015 to 2016). Regarding the study in general: Using TCR repertoire profiling, the study quantitatively followed how T-cell immune reconstitution unfolded in children after TCRalphabeta/CD19-depleted allogeneic hematopoietic cell transplantation.

There are a few counts of this clonotype. Its antigen is still unknown. Base qualities are not at hand, and no much larger clone is one base apart. To prepare the library, PCR was applied. The instrument was an Illumina HiSeq 2500. Molecular barcoding was employed in the preparation of TCR libraries, with unique molecular identifiers being used to normalize TCRbeta repertoire quantification. TCRdb reanalyzed the raw reads on its own, using fastp at Q25 for trimming and MiXCR for clone calling, and kept in-frame beta chains. One record per CDR3 amino acid sequence lists the most common genes and DNA. This sample has some 840,000 distinct CDR3 sequences in its table, and roughly 15% of those were observed once. Approximately 5% of the sample rests with the top ten. The paper as a whole reports these results and caveats: Over subsequent months, a decline in hyperexpanded clone frequencies was noted, and after one year, T-cell counts and TCRbeta diversity were mostly ascribed to newly produced T cells. The apparently early alphabetaT-cell count recovery about two months after transplant was reportedly dependent on only several hundred rapidly expanded clones derived from non-depleted graft cells. In some patients, high TCRbeta diversity at day 60 was attributed to recipient T cells and intrathymic progenitors that had survived conditioning.

CDR1 is given as SGHRS and CDR2 as YFSETQ, both from the germline V gene. The CDR3 contains 20 residues, cysteine and phenylalanine counted. The sequence is cut down to CDR3 DNA, 60 bases in frame from base 1. V ends up 3 bases short and J 3 bases short, with an unmatched junction base count of 16. Sample treatment or condition, as interpreted from the label and publication: allogeneic hematopoietic cell transplantation with graft depleted of TCRalphabeta T cells and CD19 B cells. The transplant recipients were children given TCRalphabeta/CD19-depleted allogeneic hematopoietic cell grafts. The sequence derives from a male patient between 5 and 17 years old who had a stem cell transplant for acute lymphoblastic leukemia, so the T cells may come from the graft donor. The chain couples TRBV5-1 to TRBJ2-3, with 13 junctional bases fitting TRBD2. Material: PBMCs, mostly from graft donor cells, obtained 360 days after TCRalphabeta/CD19-depleted stem cell transplant. In nucleotide form, the sequence is TGCGCCAGCAGCTCGCATAAAACACTACTAGCGGGAGGGCCAACAGATACGCAGTATTTT. Translation gives CASSSHKTLLAGGPTDTQYF.